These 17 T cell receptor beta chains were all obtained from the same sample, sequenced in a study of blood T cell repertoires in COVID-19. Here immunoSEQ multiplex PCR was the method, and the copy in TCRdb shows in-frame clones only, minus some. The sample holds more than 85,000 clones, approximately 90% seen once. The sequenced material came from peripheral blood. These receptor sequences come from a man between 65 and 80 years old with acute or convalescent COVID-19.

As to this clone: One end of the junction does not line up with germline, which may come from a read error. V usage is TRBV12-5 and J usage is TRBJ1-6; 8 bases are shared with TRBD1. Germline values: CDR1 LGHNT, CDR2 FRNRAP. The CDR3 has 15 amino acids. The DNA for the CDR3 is TGTGCTAGTGGGCCCCGACAGGGGTCTAATCCACCCCTCCACTTT. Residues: CASGPRQGSNPPLHF.

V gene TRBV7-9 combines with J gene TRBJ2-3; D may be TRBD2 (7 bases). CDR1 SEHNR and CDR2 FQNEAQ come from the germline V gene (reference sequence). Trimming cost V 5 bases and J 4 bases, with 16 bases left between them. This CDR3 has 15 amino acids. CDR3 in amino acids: CASSPLGGAADTQYF. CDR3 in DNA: TGTGCCAGCAGCCCTTTAGGGGGGGCCGCAGATACGCAGTATTTT. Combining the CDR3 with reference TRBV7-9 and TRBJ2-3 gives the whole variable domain DTGVSQNPRHKITKRGQNVTFRCDPISEHNRLYWYRQTLGQGPEFLTYFQNEAQLEKSRLLSDRFSAERPKGSFSTLEIQRTEQGDSAMYLCASSPLGGAADTQYFGPGTRLTVL.

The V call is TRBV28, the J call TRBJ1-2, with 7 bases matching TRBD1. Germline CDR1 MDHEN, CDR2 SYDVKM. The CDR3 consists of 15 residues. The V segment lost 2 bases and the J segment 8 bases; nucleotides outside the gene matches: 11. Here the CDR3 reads CASSLTRTGESGYTF. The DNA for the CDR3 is TGTGCCAGCAGTTTAACCCGAACAGGGGAGAGCGGCTACACCTTC.

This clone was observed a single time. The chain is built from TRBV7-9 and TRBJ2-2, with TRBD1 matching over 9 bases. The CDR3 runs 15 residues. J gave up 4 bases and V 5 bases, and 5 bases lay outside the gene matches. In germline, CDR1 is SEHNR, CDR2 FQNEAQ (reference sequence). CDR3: CASSPGTGRTGELFF. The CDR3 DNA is TGTGCCAGCAGCCCAGGGACAGGGCGCACCGGGGAGCTGTTTTTT.

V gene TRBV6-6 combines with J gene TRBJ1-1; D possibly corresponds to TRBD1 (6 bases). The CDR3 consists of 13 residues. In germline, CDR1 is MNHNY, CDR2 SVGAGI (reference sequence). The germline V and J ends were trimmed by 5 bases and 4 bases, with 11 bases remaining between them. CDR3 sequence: CASSLQGITEAFF. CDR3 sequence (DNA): TGTGCCAGCAGTCTCCAGGGGATCACTGAAGCTTTCTTT.

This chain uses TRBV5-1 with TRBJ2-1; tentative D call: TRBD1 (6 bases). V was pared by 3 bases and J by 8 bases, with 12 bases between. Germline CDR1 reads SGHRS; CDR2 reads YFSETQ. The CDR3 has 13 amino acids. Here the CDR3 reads CASSSQGHDEQFF. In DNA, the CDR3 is TGCGCCAGCAGCTCACAGGGTCACGATGAGCAGTTCTTC.

The CDR3 here is CASSDGSSGNTIYF. CDR3 nucleotides: TGTGCCAGCAGTGACGGGTCCTCTGGAAACACCATATATTTT. The V and J genes are TRBV6-1 and TRBJ1-3, with D unresolved. The CDR3 loop spans 14 amino acids. CDR1 is MNHNS and CDR2 is SASEGT in the germline V gene. V lost 3 bases and J 0 bases, leaving 6 bases between the germline ends.

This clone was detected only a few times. The CDR3 nucleotides are TGTGCCAGCAGCTTCGGGGCGACAGGGCACTATGGCTACACCTTC. Translated, it gives CASSFGATGHYGYTF. The chain links TRBV5-6 to TRBJ1-2; 7 bases align to TRBD1. The CDR3 extends over 15 amino acids. CDR1 is SGHDT and CDR2 is YYEEEE in the germline V gene. The junction had 7 bases not matched to a gene; V was cut back by 2 bases and J by 3 bases.

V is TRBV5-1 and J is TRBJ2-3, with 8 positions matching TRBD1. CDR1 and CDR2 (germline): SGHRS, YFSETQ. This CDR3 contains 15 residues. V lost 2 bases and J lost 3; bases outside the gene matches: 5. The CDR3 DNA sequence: TGCGCCAGCAGCTTACCAGGGGGCGGGACAGATACGCAGTATTTT. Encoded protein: CASSLPGGGTDTQYF.

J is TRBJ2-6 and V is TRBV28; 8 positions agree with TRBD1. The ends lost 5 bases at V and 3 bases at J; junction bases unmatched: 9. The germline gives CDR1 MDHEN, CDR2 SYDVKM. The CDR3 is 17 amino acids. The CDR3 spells CASSRAQGASGANVLTF. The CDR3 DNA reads TGTGCCAGCAGTAGAGCTCAGGGGGCGAGTGGGGCCAACGTCCTGACTTTC.

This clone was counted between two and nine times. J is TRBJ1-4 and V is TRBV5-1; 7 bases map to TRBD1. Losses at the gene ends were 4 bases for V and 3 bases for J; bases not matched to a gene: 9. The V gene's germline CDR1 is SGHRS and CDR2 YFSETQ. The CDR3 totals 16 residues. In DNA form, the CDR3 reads TGCGCCAGCAGCCTTACAGGGGACGCGTCTAATGAAAAACTGTTTTTT. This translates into CASSLTGDASNEKLFF.

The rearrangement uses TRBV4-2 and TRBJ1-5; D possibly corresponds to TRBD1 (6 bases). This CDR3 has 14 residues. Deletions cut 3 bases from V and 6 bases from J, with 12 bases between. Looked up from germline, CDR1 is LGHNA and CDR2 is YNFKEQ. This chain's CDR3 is CASSQGAYGQPQHF. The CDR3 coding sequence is TGTGCCAGCAGCCAGGGGGCGTACGGTCAGCCCCAGCATTTT.

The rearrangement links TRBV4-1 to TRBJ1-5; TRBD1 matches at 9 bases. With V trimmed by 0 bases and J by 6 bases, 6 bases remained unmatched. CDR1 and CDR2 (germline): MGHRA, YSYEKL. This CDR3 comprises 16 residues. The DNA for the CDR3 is TGCGCCAGCAGCCAAGAGATCGACAGGGGGGGTCAGCCCCAGCATTTT. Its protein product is CASSQEIDRGGQPQHF.

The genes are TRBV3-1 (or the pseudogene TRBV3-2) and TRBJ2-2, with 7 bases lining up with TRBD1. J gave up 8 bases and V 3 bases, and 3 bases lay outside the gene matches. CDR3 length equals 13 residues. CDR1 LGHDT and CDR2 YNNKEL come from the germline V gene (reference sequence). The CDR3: CASSQTGQGELFF. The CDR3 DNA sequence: TGTGCCAGCAGCCAGACAGGGCAAGGGGAGCTGTTTTTT.

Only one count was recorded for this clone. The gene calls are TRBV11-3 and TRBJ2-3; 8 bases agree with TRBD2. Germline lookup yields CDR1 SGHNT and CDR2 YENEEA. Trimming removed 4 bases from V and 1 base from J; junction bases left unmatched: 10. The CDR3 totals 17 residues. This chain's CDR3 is CASSSGGGGFGTDTQYF. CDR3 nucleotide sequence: TGTGCCAGCAGCTCCGGGGGGGGAGGATTTGGCACAGATACGCAGTATTTT.

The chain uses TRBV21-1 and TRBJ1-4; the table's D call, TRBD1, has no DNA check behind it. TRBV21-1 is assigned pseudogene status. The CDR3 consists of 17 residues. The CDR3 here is CASSKGAGGTTNEKLFF. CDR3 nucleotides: TGTGCCAGCAGCAAAGGGGCAGGGGGAACTACTAATGAAAAACTGTTTTTT.

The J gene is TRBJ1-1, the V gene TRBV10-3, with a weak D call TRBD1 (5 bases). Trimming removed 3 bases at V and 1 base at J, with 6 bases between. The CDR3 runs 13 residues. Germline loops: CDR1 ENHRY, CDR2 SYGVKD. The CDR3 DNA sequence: TGTGCCATCAGTGACAGGGAGAACACTGAAGCTTTCTTT. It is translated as CAISDRENTEAFF.